This T cell receptor beta chain was profiled in a study of blood T cell repertoires in COVID-19 (dated by TCRdb to 2020 to 2022). Background on the whole study: Samples from collaborators originated in the United States, Italy and Spain and spanned both the acute and convalescent phases of COVID-19. Samples came from the ongoing ImmuneRACE study (first 160 participants) plus 1,254 subjects from 6 global collaborators. Where HLA class I and class II types were available, the types were taken from metadata supplied by the sample provider, not from assay-based typing. Subjects who had been exposed to COVID-19, were actively infected with it, or had recovered from it provided the deeply sampled blood TCRbeta repertoires that made up the dataset. The prospective study material was composed of cDNA or gDNA derived from T cells, B-cell-depleted T cells, or PBMCs. The sample metadata nearly always contained a de-identified subject ID, COVID-19 status, age in years and sex. The repertoires were released in a freely available public database meant as a resource for research on the immune response to SARS-CoV-2. Study-level results and caveats: How much clinical and demographic metadata was included differed by source and by participant, and the metadata was provided uncurated.

TCRbeta CDR3 regions were amplified from genomic DNA by means of the immunoSEQ Assay, a bias-controlled multiplex PCR. The study's own analysis went as follows. Nucleated cell counts per sample were estimated from amplification of reference gene primers within the assay. To quantify the absolute abundance of each unique TCRbeta CDR3 rearrangement, sequence reads were collapsed and filtered. For each sample, productive Simpson clonality was calculated as the square root of Simpson's diversity index across productive rearrangements. Drawn from immuneACCESS, this table holds only the in-frame rearrangements with V and J called that TCRdb kept. Clones are partly lost; checked studies trace under half to an unresolved V gene and leave the rest unexplained. The V and J calls and clone size come from that table; D and trimming were worked out from the DNA. The sample profile shows about 74,000 clones; roughly 86% of them were found once. Over 30% of the sample lies in the top ten.

The CDR3 runs 15 amino acids, cysteine and phenylalanine included. Kept here is only the CDR3 DNA, which spans 45 bases and is read in frame from base 1. CDR1 and CDR2, per the germline V gene, are MNHEY and SVGAGI. V is clipped by 6 bases and J by 7 bases, and the sequence between their germline boundaries is 19 bases long. Each collaborating institution followed its own protocols to collect whole blood in K2EDTA tubes. For TCRbeta analysis, collaborators shipped samples as frozen whole blood, isolated PBMCs, or DNA extracted from either of those sample types. A note on this clone: This receptor's antigen is unknown. Base qualities are not provided; no much larger clone lies one nucleotide away.

The receptor's source is a man in his 70s with acute or convalescent COVID-19. The sample taken for sequencing was peripheral blood. The chain was built from TRBV6-5 and TRBJ1-3, with TRBD1 tentatively as D gene (6 bases match). The base sequence is TGTGCCAGCAGCCTTGAATTGGGGGCTTTGAACACCATATATTTT. Its translation is CASSLELGALNTIYF.